The present entry profiles one T cell receptor beta chain with its context. No antigen is known for it. With V trimmed by 4 bases and J by 5 bases, 7 bases remained unmatched. The germline V gene has CDR1 SGHRS and CDR2 YFSETQ. The CDR3 spans 15 residues. These data originate in a study of STAT5B mutations in CD4+ large granular lymphocyte leukemia. Looking at the study overall: Among healthy controls, a particular HLA allele went with more CDR3 'QG' motifs.

Study-wide results and caveats: TRBV06-family usage was enriched in top patient clones (8/27) versus controls (2/35). Patient CD4-sorted repertoires looked more clonal than healthy CD4+ repertoires, even without putative leukemic clones.

Profiling relied on immunoSEQ multiplex PCR, and the TCRdb table lists in-frame clones only, not all of them. The data show some 34,000 clones, approximately 74% seen once. The rearrangement joins TRBV5-1 to TRBJ2-2, with 8 bases lining up with TRBD1. Material: CD4+ T cells from blood buffy coats. The source is a human donor in good health. The CDR3 here is CASSPQDRETGELFF. CDR3 nucleotide sequence: TGCGCCAGCAGCCCCCAGGACAGGGAAACCGGGGAGCTGTTTTTT.